This T cell receptor (beta chain) came from a study of brain T cells in children with intractable seizures (dated by TCRdb to the early 2020s). For the study in its entirety: Resected brain tissue from 50 or so pediatric epilepsy surgery cases was initially screened for immune gene transcripts with a NanoString immunology panel. Among the roughly twelve selected surgery cases, eight also had pre-surgery blood sequenced, leaving four with brain tissue only.

Per the publication, the time point label means: resected brain tissue, or blood drawn just prior to surgery. The surgery cases showing the highest brain T cell transcript signatures were chosen for TCR beta chain sequencing of brain tissue and, when available, of blood. Prior to surgery, the patients had been treated with at least one anti-epileptic drug. TCR-sequenced patients were children with drug-resistant epilepsy due to tuberous sclerosis complex, focal cortical dysplasia, Rasmussen encephalitis or hemimegalencephaly. Blood samples were drawn just before the epilepsy surgery. The Monarch genomic DNA purification kit was used to extract bulk genomic DNA from unsorted brain tissue and from whole blood. The immunoSEQ assay was applied to genomic DNA to generate the TCR beta chain sequences. Under the source paper's analysis protocol: CDR3 sequences that did not begin with the conserved framework cysteine at position 104 were removed manually. To get clonality, the normalized Shannon's Diversity Index was subtracted from one, giving values from 0 (maximal diversity) to 1 (oligoclonal). Chi-squared comparison-of-proportions tests assessed whether the same CDR3 differed in frequency between samples, such as brain versus blood. Public clonotypes were found by searching immuneACCESS, and the VDJdb browser was used to assess similarity to known antiviral clonotypes. This immuneACCESS table, as held by TCRdb, lists in-frame sequences with V and J called but not all clones. Of the missing ones, under half trace to an unresolved V gene in checked studies; the others have no known cause. V, J and clone size are those of that table, while D and trimming were read from the DNA. The sample table lists fewer than 80,000 clones, about 96% of them with a count of one. The top ten hold roughly 0.38% of the sample.

The CDR3 contains 15 residues, cysteine and phenylalanine counted. Of the read, only the CDR3 DNA is kept; its 45 bases are in frame from base 1. For CDR1 and CDR2, the germline V gene (reference sequence) lists SGHNT and YYREEE. V lost 1 base and J lost 6 bases, and the count of bases not matched to a germline gene is 6. Results the study describes overall, beyond this receptor: Viral specificity was inferred solely from CDR3 sequence similarity, and the HCMV serostatus of the patients was not known. Sequencing depth differed between pre- and post-surgery blood, so clones missing from the pre-surgery sample may reflect undersampling.

Turning to this clone: Its antigen specificity is not known. Per-base qualities were not stored, and no clone one base away is much larger.

The starting material was peripheral blood, obtained at surgery. The source of this sequence is a boy under two years old with focal cortical dysplasia and intractable seizures. The chain joins TRBV5-4 to TRBJ2-3; 9 central nucleotides agree with TRBD2. The bases read TGTGCCAGCAGCTTGTTGCGGGGGGGCAAGGATACGCAGTATTTT. Translated, it gives CASSLLRGGKDTQYF.